Sequencing of this T cell receptor beta chain was carried out in a study of blood T cell repertoires in COVID-19. Study at large: Collection of acute and convalescent COVID-19 samples took place in the United States, Italy and Spain. T cells, B-cell-depleted T cells, or PBMCs provided the cDNA or gDNA that served as material.

V gave up 6 bases and J gave up 4 bases; unmatched junction bases: 5. Germline loops: CDR1 LNHDA, CDR2 SQIVND (reference sequence). This CDR3 region has 14 residues. Authors' processing steps: Reference gene primer amplification gave estimated nucleated cell counts. Clones were sequenced by immunoSEQ multiplex PCR, and TCRdb holds only the in-frame ones, with some missing. V, J and clone size were drawn from that table, and D and trimming were deduced from the DNA. The sample consists of around 57,000 clones, roughly nine tenths of them appearing once. The chain joins TRBV19 to TRBJ2-7; 11 bases agree with TRBD2. The sequenced sample consisted of peripheral blood. The receptor comes from a man aged 45-65 years with acute or convalescent COVID-19. The CDR3 nucleotides read TGTGCCAGTAGCCCGGGACTAGCGGCGTACGAGCAGTACTTC. Its protein is CASSPGLAAYEQYF.